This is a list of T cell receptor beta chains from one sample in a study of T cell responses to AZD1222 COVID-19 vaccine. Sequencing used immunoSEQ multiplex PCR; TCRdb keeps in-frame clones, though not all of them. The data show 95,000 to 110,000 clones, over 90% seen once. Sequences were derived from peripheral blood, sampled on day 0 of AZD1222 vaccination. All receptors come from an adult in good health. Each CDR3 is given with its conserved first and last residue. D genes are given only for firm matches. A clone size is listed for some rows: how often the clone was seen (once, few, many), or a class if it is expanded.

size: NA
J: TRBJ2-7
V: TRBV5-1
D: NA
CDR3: CASSLGQDNEQYF
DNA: TGCGCCAGCAGCTTGGGACAGGACAACGAGCAGTACTTC

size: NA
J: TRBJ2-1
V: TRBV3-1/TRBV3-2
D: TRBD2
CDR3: CASSLYRGLAGPSSYNEQFF
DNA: TGTGCCAGCAGCCTGTATCGGGGACTAGCGGGTCCGAGCTCCTACAATGAGCAGTTCTTC

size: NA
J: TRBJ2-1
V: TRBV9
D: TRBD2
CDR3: CASSVGTSAYNEQFF
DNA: TGTGCCAGCAGCGTAGGGACTAGCGCCTACAATGAGCAGTTCTTC

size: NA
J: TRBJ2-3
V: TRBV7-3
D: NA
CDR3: CASSFRHRVNTQYF
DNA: TGTGCCAGCAGCTTCCGACACCGTGTCAATACGCAGTATTTT

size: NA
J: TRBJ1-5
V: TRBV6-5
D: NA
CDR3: CASRNRGVQPQHF
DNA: TGTGCCAGCAGAAACCGAGGGGTACAGCCCCAGCATTTT

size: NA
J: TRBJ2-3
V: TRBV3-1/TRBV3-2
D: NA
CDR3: CASSQVIRDTQYF
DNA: TGTGCCAGCAGCCAGGTCATCAGGGATACGCAGTATTTT

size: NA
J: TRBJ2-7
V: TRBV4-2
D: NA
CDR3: CASSQQGGSAYEQYF
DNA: TGTGCCAGCAGCCAACAGGGAGGATCAGCCTACGAGCAGTACTTC

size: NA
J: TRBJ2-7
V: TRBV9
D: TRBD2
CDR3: CASSVGTSFSYEQYF
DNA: TGTGCCAGCAGCGTAGGGACTAGTTTTTCCTACGAGCAGTACTTC

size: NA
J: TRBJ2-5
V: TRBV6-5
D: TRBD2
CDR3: CASRGLAESIQYF
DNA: TGTGCCAGCAGAGGACTAGCGGAAAGTATCCAGTACTTC

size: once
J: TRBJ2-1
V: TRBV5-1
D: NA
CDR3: CASSLVGGHDNEQFF
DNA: TGCGCCAGCAGCTTGGTAGGGGGGCACGACAATGAGCAGTTCTTC

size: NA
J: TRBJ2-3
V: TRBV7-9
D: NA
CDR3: CATLEGGTDTQYF
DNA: TGTGCCACTTTAGAAGGGGGCACAGATACGCAGTATTTT

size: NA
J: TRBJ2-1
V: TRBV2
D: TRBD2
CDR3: CASQISTSGSYEQFF
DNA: TGTGCCAGCCAAATTTCCACTAGCGGGAGCTATGAGCAGTTCTTC

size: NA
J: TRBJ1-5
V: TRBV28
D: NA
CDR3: CASSLWGGHYSNQPQHF
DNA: TGTGCCAGCAGTTTATGGGGGGGACACTATAGCAATCAGCCCCAGCATTTT

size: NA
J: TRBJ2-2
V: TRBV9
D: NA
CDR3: CASSVSIHGTGELFF
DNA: TGTGCCAGCAGCGTATCTATACACGGAACCGGGGAGCTGTTTTTT

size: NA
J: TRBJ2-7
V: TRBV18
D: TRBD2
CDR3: CASSNPTGTRFSEQYF
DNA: TGTGCCAGCAGTAACCCGACCGGGACTAGATTCTCCGAGCAGTACTTC

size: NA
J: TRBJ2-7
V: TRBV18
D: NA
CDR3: CASSETVRSYEQYF
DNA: TGTGCCAGCTCAGAAACAGTCCGTTCCTACGAGCAGTACTTC

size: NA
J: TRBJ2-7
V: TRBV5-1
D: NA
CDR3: CASSLVGGSYEQYF
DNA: TGCGCCAGCAGCTTGGTGGGGGGCTCCTACGAGCAGTACTTC

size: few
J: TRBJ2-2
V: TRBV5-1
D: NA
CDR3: CASSLAPGLSTGELFF
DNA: TGCGCCAGCAGCTTGGCCCCGGGACTTTCCACCGGGGAGCTGTTTTTT

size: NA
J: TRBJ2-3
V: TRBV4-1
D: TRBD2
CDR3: CASSLGLAVTDTQYF
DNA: TGCGCCAGCAGCTTGGGACTAGCGGTCACAGATACGCAGTATTTT

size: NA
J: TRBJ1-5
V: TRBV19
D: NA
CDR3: CASSILTGSHGDQPQHF
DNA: TGTGCCAGTAGTATACTCACAGGGTCCCACGGAGATCAGCCCCAGCATTTT

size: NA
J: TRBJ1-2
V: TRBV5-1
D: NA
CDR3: CASSGGRHGYTF
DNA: TGCGCCAGCAGCGGGGGACGGCATGGCTACACCTTC

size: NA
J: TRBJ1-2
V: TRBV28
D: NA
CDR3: CASIGRGFYGYTF
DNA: TGTGCCAGCATTGGGCGGGGCTTCTATGGCTACACCTTC

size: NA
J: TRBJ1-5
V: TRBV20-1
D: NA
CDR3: CSASLQDGPQHF
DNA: TGCAGTGCTAGTCTCCAGGATGGGCCCCAGCATTTT

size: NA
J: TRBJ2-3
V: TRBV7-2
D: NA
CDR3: CASSLVARDTQYF
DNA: TGTGCCAGCAGCTTAGTAGCGCGGGATACGCAGTATTTT

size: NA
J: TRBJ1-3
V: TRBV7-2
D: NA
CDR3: CASSPHRGPGNTIYF
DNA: TGTGCCAGCAGCCCCCATAGGGGACCTGGAAACACCATATATTTT

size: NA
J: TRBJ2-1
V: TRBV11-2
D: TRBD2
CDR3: CASSSGLGGLYNEQFF
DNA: TGTGCCAGCAGCTCGGGACTAGGAGGACTTTACAATGAGCAGTTCTTC

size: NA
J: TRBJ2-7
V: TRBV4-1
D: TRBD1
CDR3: CASSRIAAGTGLNEQYF
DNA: TGCGCCAGCAGCCGTATCGCTGCCGGGACAGGGCTCAACGAGCAGTACTTC

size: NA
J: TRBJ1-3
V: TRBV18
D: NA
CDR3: CASSPDGLRAGNTIYF
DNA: TGTGCCAGCTCACCTGACGGTTTACGAGCTGGAAACACCATATATTTT

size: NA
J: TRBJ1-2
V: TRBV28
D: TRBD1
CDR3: CASRERTGYYGYTF
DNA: TGTGCCAGCAGAGAACGGACAGGGTACTATGGCTACACCTTC

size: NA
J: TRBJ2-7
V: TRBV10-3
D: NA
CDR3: CAISATDGTVSYEQYF
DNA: TGTGCCATCAGTGCGACAGATGGGACGGTATCCTACGAGCAGTACTTC

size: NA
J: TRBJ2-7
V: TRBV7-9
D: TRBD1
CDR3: CASSSQGYEQYF
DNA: TGTGCCAGCAGCTCACAGGGGTACGAGCAGTACTTC

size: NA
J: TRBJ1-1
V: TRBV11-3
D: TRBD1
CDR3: CASSLEGGREAFF
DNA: TGTGCCAGCAGCTTAGAAGGGGGCCGTGAAGCTTTCTTT

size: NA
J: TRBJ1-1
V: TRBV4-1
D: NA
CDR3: CASSQSGSRTEAFF
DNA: TGCGCCAGCAGCCAATCAGGGTCGCGAACTGAAGCTTTCTTT

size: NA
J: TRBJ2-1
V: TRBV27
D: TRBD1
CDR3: CASRLTGAVYNEQFF
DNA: TGTGCCAGCAGGCTGACAGGGGCAGTCTACAATGAGCAGTTCTTC

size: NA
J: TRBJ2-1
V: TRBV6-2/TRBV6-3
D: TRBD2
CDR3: CASSYRLGGTSGHFGINEQFF
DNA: TGTGCCAGCAGTTACCGTCTCGGTGGGACTAGCGGCCACTTTGGGATCAATGAGCAGTTCTTC

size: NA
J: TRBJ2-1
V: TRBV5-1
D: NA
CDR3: CASGRGDNSYNEQFF
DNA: TGCGCCAGCGGACGGGGGGACAACTCCTACAATGAGCAGTTCTTC

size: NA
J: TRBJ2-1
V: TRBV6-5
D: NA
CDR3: CASSRGISYNEQFF
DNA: TGTGCCAGCAGCCGAGGAATTTCATACAATGAGCAGTTCTTC

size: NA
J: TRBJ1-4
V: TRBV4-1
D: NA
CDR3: CASSVGRGAPEEKLFF
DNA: TGCGCCAGCAGCGTAGGACGCGGTGCCCCGGAGGAAAAACTGTTTTTT

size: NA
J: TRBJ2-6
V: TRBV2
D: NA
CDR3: CAYLADGANVLTF
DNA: TGTGCCTACCTAGCCGATGGGGCCAACGTCCTGACTTTC

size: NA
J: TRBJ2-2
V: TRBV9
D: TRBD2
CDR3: CASSATLRASGTGELFF
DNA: TGTGCCAGCAGCGCCACCCTGCGGGCTAGCGGTACCGGGGAGCTGTTTTTT

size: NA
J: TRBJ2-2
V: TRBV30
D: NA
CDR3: CAWSPRLNTGELFF
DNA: TGTGCCTGGAGCCCTAGACTGAACACCGGGGAGCTGTTTTTT

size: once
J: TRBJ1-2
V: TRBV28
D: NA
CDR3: CASIGAYYGYTF
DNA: TGTGCCAGCATAGGGGCCTACTATGGCTACACCTTC

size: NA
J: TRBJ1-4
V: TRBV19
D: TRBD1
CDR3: CASSPWQGTGDEKLFF
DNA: TGTGCCAGTAGCCCCTGGCAGGGGACAGGTGACGAAAAACTGTTTTTT

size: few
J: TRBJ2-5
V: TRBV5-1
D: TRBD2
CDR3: CASSFWGGGVETQYF
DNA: TGCGCCAGCAGCTTCTGGGGGGGTGGCGTGGAGACCCAGTACTTC

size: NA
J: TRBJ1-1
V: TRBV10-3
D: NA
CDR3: CAISVYGDTEAFF
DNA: TGTGCCATCAGTGTCTACGGGGACACTGAAGCTTTCTTT

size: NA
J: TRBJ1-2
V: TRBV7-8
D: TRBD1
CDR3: CASSLGGQGDGGYTF
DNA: TGTGCCAGCAGCTTAGGCGGCCAGGGGGACGGGGGCTACACCTTC

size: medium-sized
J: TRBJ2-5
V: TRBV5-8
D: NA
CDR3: CASSSLAGRIETQYF
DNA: TGTGCCAGCAGCTCCCTTGCAGGAAGGATAGAGACCCAGTACTTC

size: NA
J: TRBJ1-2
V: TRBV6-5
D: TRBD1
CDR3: CASTATGTYGYTF
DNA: TGTGCCAGCACCGCGACAGGGACCTATGGCTACACCTTC

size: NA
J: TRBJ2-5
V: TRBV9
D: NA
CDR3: CASSGSVQETQYF
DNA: TGTGCCAGCAGCGGCAGCGTTCAAGAGACCCAGTACTTC

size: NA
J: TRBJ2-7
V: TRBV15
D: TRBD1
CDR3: CATSRGDRGNEQYF
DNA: TGTGCCACCAGCAGAGGGGACAGGGGCAACGAGCAGTACTTC

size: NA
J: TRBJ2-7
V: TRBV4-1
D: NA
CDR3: CASSPGGVWYEQYF
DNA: TGCGCCAGCAGCCCAGGCGGGGTTTGGTACGAGCAGTACTTC

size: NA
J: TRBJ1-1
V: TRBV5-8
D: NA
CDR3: CASSLGTVINTEAFF
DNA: TGTGCCAGCAGCTTGGGAACAGTTATTAACACTGAAGCTTTCTTT

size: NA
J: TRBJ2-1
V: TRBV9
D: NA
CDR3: CASSVGQGIYNEQFF
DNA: TGTGCCAGCAGCGTAGGTCAGGGGATATACAATGAGCAGTTCTTC

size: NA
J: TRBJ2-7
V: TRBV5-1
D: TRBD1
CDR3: CASSRGQGPDEQYF
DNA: TGCGCCAGCAGCAGGGGACAGGGTCCGGACGAGCAGTACTTC

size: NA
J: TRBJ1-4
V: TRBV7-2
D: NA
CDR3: CASSLGPQTNSNEKLFF
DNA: TGTGCCAGCAGCTTAGGCCCCCAGACAAACTCTAATGAAAAACTGTTTTTT

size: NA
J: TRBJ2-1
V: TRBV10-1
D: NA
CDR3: CASSELKEEFF
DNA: TGCGCCAGCAGTGAGCTCAAGGAAGAGTTCTTC

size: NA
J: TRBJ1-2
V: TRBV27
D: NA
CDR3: CASSPRGNYGYTF
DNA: TGTGCCAGCTCCCCCCGGGGTAACTATGGCTACACCTTC

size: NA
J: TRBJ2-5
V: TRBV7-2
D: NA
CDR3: CASSLAGPQYF
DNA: TGTGCCAGCAGCTTAGCAGGGCCCCAGTACTTC

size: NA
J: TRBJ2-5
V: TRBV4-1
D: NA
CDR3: CASSQVRGETQYF
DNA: TGCGCCAGCAGCCAAGTGAGGGGAGAGACCCAGTACTTC